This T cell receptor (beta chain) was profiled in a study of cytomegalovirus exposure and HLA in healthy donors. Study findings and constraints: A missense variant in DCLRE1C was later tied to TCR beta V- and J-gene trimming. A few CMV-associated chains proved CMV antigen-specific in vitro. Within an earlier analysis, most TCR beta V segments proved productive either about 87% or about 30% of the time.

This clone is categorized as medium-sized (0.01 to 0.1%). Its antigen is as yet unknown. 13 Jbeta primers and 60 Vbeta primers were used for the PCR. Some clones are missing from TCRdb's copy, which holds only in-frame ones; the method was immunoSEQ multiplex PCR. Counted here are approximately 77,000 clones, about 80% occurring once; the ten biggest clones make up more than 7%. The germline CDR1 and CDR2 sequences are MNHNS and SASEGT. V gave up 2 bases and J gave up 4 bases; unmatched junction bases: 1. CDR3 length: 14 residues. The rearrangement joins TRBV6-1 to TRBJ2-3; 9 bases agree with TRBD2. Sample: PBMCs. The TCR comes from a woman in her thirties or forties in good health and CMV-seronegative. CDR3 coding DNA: TGTGCCAGCAGTGAACTAGCGGGACCAGATACGCAGTATTTT. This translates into CASSELAGPDTQYF.